The 26 T cell receptor beta chains below all came from one sample that was sequenced in a study of T cell changes during pregnancy in multiple sclerosis (dated by TCRdb to the late 2010s). Libraries were built with the immunoSEQ multiplex PCR assay. TCRdb carries this immuneACCESS record with in-frame sequences only. Its versions omit some clonotypes, under half of them owing to an unresolved V gene in the studies checked, with the rest unexplained. Here the sample has approximately 40,000 clones; about nine tenths occur a single time. Jointly, the top ten make up approximately 1.2% of the sample. The sample consisted of CD4+ T cells from peripheral blood mononuclear cells, taken in the second trimester of pregnancy. The receptor source for this set is a female donor with multiple sclerosis, enrolled in a pregnancy study.

This chain uses TRBV18 with TRBJ1-1, with a tentative D call TRBD1 (5 bases). Trimming left V 4 bases short and J 3 bases short, with 9 bases between. This CDR3 region has 13 residues. Germline loops: CDR1 KGHSH, CDR2 LQKENI. CDR3 nucleotides: TGTGCCAGCTCACTGGGGCGAGACACTGAAGCTTTCTTT. Protein sequence: CASSLGRDTEAFF.

V is TRBV28 and J is TRBJ2-2; tentatively, D is TRBD1 (6 bases). The CDR3 is 14 amino acids. V gave up 1 base and J gave up 5 bases, with 8 bases separating them. CDR1 and CDR2 from the germline V gene are MDHEN and SYDVKM. The CDR3 is CASSLFRGTGELFF. CDR3 nucleotides: TGTGCCAGCAGTTTATTTAGGGGGACCGGGGAGCTGTTTTTT.

The rearrangement joins TRBV13 to TRBJ2-3; possibly TRBD2 for D (6 bases). V was shortened by 2 bases and J by 2 bases, with 14 bases between the two germline ends. The CDR3 has 16 amino acids. CDR1 is PRHDT, CDR2 FYEKMQ, per germline (reference sequence). CDR3 loop: CASSLRRLVNTDTQYF. In nucleotides, the CDR3 is TGTGCCAGCAGCTTACGACGACTAGTCAACACAGATACGCAGTATTTT.

With regard to this clone: This same CDR3 is encoded by further DNA sequences in the sample. The gene calls are TRBV19 and TRBJ1-5; the D gene is possibly TRBD1 (6 bases). This CDR3 contains 15 residues. V was cut by 0 bases and J by 4 bases, with 10 bases left in between. Germline CDR1 and CDR2: LNHDA and SQIVND (reference sequence). The CDR3, as DNA: TGTGCCAGTAGTATAGACAGGGGACGGAATCAGCCCCAGCATTTT. It yields the protein CASSIDRGRNQPQHF.

CDR3 residues: CASSLNSGHNEQFF. CDR3 sequence (DNA): TGCGCCAGCAGCTTGAACAGCGGGCACAATGAGCAGTTCTTC. V gene TRBV5-1 combines with J gene TRBJ2-1; D may be TRBD2 (6 bases). The V gene's germline CDR1 is SGHRS and CDR2 YFSETQ. The CDR3 loop spans 14 amino acids. The V end lost 1 base, the J end lost 5 bases, and 10 bases lay between the germline ends.

The genes are TRBV7-8 and TRBJ2-4, with 10 bases aligning to TRBD2. The V and J ends lost 1 base and 7 bases, in that order; junction bases with no gene match: 1. Germline CDR1 and CDR2: SGHVS and FQNEAQ. The CDR3 totals 14 residues. The CDR3 sequence: CASSLGTSGNIQYF. The CDR3 DNA sequence: TGTGCCAGCAGCTTAGGGACTAGCGGTAACATTCAGTACTTC. Full variable domain (rest looked up from reference TRBV7-8 and TRBJ2-4): GAGVSQSPRYKVAKRGQDVALRCDPISGHVSLFWYQQALGQGPEFLTYFQNEAQLDKSGLPSDRFFAERPEGSVSTLKIQRTQQEDSAVYLCASSLGTSGNIQYFGAGTRLSVL.

The chain combines TRBV28 with TRBJ2-3; TRBD2 agrees at 15 bases. Losses at the gene ends were 5 bases for V and 3 bases for J; bases not matched to a gene: 15. Germline assignment: CDR1 MDHEN and CDR2 SYDVKM. The CDR3 is made up of 20 amino acids. CDR3 residues: CASSPPFGLAGGWSTDTQYF. CDR3 nucleotide sequence: TGTGCCAGCAGTCCTCCCTTTGGACTAGCGGGAGGGTGGAGTACAGATACGCAGTATTTT.

The gene calls are TRBV25-1 and TRBJ2-6; possible D gene TRBD1, 7 bases. With 5 bases removed from V and 7 bases from J, the gap between germline ends came to 15 bases. This CDR3 comprises 15 residues. Germline V gives CDR1 MGHDK, CDR2 SYGVNS. CDR3 sequence: CASSRDSGLANVLTF. In DNA form, the CDR3 reads TGTGCCAGCAGTCGGGACAGCGGGTTAGCCAACGTCCTGACTTTC.

The J gene is TRBJ2-3, the V gene TRBV6-6; TRBD2 matches 8 bases. V shed 6 bases, J shed 2 bases, and the junction held 4 bases outside the gene matches. CDR3 length: 14 residues. The germline V gene encodes CDR1 MNHNY and CDR2 SVGAGI (reference sequence). In DNA, the CDR3 is TGTGCCAGCAGGATAGCGGGACCCACAGATACGCAGTATTTT. It is translated as CASRIAGPTDTQYF.

The chain couples TRBV2 to TRBJ2-4; D is unresolved. Per the germline V gene, CDR1 is SNHLY and CDR2 is FYNNEI. This CDR3 has 15 residues. V was pared by 6 bases and J by 0 bases, with 12 bases between. CDR3 sequence (DNA): TGTGCCAGCAGAACAGACACCATAGCCAAAAACATTCAGTACTTC. It is translated as CASRTDTIAKNIQYF.

This clone came up a few times. The chain uses TRBV5-4 and TRBJ2-7, with a tentative D call TRBD1 (5 bases). Looked up from germline, CDR1 is SGHNT and CDR2 is YYREEE (reference sequence). With 0 bases removed from V and 6 bases from J, the gap between germline ends came to 10 bases. The length of the CDR3 is 13 residues. In nucleotides, the CDR3 is TGTGCCAGCAGCTTGGTCAGGGAAAGCGAGCAGTACTTC. Its protein is CASSLVRESEQYF.

The gene calls are TRBV19 and TRBJ1-2; a possible D gene is TRBD1 (5 bases). Germline lookup yields CDR1 LNHDA and CDR2 SQIVND (reference sequence). The CDR3 extends over 13 amino acids. V shed 3 bases and J shed 7 bases, with 12 bases lying between them. CDR3 protein: CASSIRQGSGYTF. The CDR3 DNA reads as TGTGCCAGTAGTATTAGGCAGGGCTCTGGCTACACCTTC.

The V call is TRBV11-3, the J call TRBJ2-2; 13 nucleotides align to TRBD2. The CDR3 is made up of 19 amino acids. Germline V gene lookup returns CDR1 SGHNT and CDR2 YENEEA. J was trimmed by 3 bases and V by 0 bases; bases with no gene match: 7. CDR3 amino acids: CASSLEPLAGGPYTGELFF. The CDR3 DNA sequence: TGTGCCAGCAGCTTAGAGCCACTAGCGGGAGGGCCATACACCGGGGAGCTGTTTTTT.

This sequence joins TRBV7-6 and TRBJ2-3; 7 bases align to TRBD2. The CDR3 is 18 residues long. The V segment lost 1 base and the J segment 8 bases; nucleotides outside the gene matches: 18. Germline lookup yields CDR1 SGHVS and CDR2 FNYEAQ. The CDR3 here is CASSLGVAGAIGGGTQYF. The CDR3 DNA sequence: TGTGCCAGCAGCTTAGGAGTAGCGGGCGCCATCGGGGGTGGTACGCAGTATTTT.

The chain's CDR3 is CASSLDRGNYGYTF. The DNA for the CDR3 is TGCGCCAGCAGCTTAGACAGGGGGAACTATGGCTACACCTTC. The rearrangement uses TRBV5-1 and TRBJ1-2; 9 bases align to TRBD1. Per germline, CDR1 SGHRS and CDR2 YFSETQ. J gave up 2 bases and V 2 bases, and 1 base lay outside the gene matches. This CDR3 spans 14 amino acids. The complete variable domain, with remaining parts taken from reference TRBV5-1 and TRBJ1-2, reads KAGVTQTPRYLIKTRGQQVTLSCSPISGHRSVSWYQQTPGQGLQFLFEYFSETQRNKGNFPGRFSGRQFSNSRSEMNVSTLELGDSALYLCASSLDRGNYGYTFGSGTRLTVV.

The chain recombines TRBV20-1 with TRBJ1-2; no clear D. Germline V CDR1 and CDR2: DFQATT, SNEGSKA (reference sequence). V dropped 6 bases and J dropped 8 bases, with 13 bases sitting between them. This CDR3 contains 11 residues. The CDR3 loop reads CSAGAHEGYTF. CDR3 nucleotide sequence: TGCAGTGCCGGAGCTCACGAGGGCTACACCTTC.

This rearrangement joins TRBV19 to TRBJ2-7; D is unresolved. V lost 3 bases to trimming and J lost 0 bases, with 6 bases between them. The CDR3 consists of 13 residues. The V gene's germline CDR1 is LNHDA and CDR2 SQIVND (reference sequence). The CDR3 bases are TGTGCCAGTAGTATCACCAGCTCCTACGAGCAGTACTTC. Its protein is CASSITSSYEQYF.

The chain recombines TRBV7-8 with TRBJ2-5; 9 positions match TRBD1. The CDR3 sequence is 15 residues long. The junction had 9 bases not matched to a gene; V was cut back by 5 bases and J by 5 bases. Germline V gene lookup returns CDR1 SGHVS and CDR2 FQNEAQ. In DNA, the CDR3 is TGTGCCAGCAGCCCCTGGACAGGGGTAGGGGAGACCCAGTACTTC. Its protein is CASSPWTGVGETQYF.

The rearrangement uses TRBV7-2 and TRBJ1-1, with TRBD1 matching 8 bases. Germline V gene sequence: CDR1 SGHTA, CDR2 FQGNSA. The CDR3 consists of 15 residues. Germline trimming cut 4 bases from V and 2 bases from J; bases unmatched to any gene: 6. The DNA for the CDR3 is TGTGCCAGCAGCTGGACAGGGCGGGGAAACACTGAAGCTTTCTTT. Its translation: CASSWTGRGNTEAFF.

This chain links TRBV7-2 with TRBJ2-2, with 10 bases that match TRBD2. The CDR3 spans 17 residues. V was clipped by 8 bases and J by 7 bases; unmatched bases: 16. The V gene's germline CDR1 is SGHTA and CDR2 FQGNSA. The chain's CDR3 is CASSPRSRASGSGELFF. CDR3 coding DNA: TGTGCCAGCTCTCCACGATCGAGGGCTAGCGGGAGCGGGGAGCTGTTTTTT.

The V gene is TRBV5-8, the J gene TRBJ2-7, with D perhaps TRBD2 (6 bases). The CDR3 is made up of 17 amino acids. Germline V gene sequence: CDR1 SGHTS, CDR2 YDEGEE. Trimming stripped 3 bases from V and 2 bases from J, with 21 bases between. The CDR3 nucleotides read TGTGCCAGCAGCTCGGCGGGCCCTCTAGCGCTCCCCTACGAGCAGTACTTC. Translating it yields CASSSAGPLALPYEQYF.

The chain links TRBV6-5 to TRBJ1-2; D remains unclear. Trimming stripped 5 bases from V and 2 bases from J, with 6 bases between. CDR3 length: 12 residues. Looked up from germline, CDR1 is MNHEY and CDR2 is SVGAGI. The CDR3 loop reads CASSPRNYGYTF. As DNA, the CDR3 is TGTGCCAGCAGTCCCCGGAACTATGGCTACACCTTC.

The chain is built from TRBV19 and TRBJ2-2, with TRBD2 matching 10 bases. Germline CDR1 is LNHDA and CDR2 is SQIVND (reference sequence). The CDR3 is 16 amino acids. J was trimmed by 6 bases and V by 4 bases; bases with no gene match: 8. Here the CDR3 DNA reads TGTGCCAGTAGTAGAGCGGGAGGGCCGTACGCCGGGGAGCTGTTTTTT. As protein: CASSRAGGPYAGELFF.

This chain links TRBV2 with TRBJ2-3; the match to TRBD2 covers 14 bases. The germline V gene encodes CDR1 SNHLY and CDR2 FYNNEI. This CDR3 region has 16 residues. With V trimmed by 7 bases and J by 4 bases, 7 bases remained unmatched. CDR3 bases: TGTGCCAGCAATCCCCGACTAGCGGGAGGGTCAGATACGCAGTATTTT. It is translated as CASNPRLAGGSDTQYF.

The rearrangement links TRBV7-2 to TRBJ2-3, with D possibly TRBD1 on 5 matching bases. V was cut by 8 bases and J by 0 bases, with 15 bases left in between. The CDR3 totals 15 residues. Germline V gives CDR1 SGHTA, CDR2 FQGNSA. CDR3 in amino acids: CASGAETASTDTQYF. The CDR3 DNA is TGTGCCAGCGGGGCAGAAACCGCTAGCACAGATACGCAGTATTTT.

V usage is TRBV6-5 and J usage is TRBJ2-7, with TRBD1 identical over 7 bases. From germline, CDR1 is MNHEY and CDR2 SVGAGI. The CDR3 covers 13 residues. Unmatched junction bases numbered 5, after V lost 6 bases and J lost 3 bases. The CDR3 loop reads CASRQGQIYEQYF. The CDR3 DNA is TGTGCCAGCAGGCAGGGACAGATCTACGAGCAGTACTTC.